This T cell receptor beta chain emerged from a study of molecular identifiers for immune sequencing clone quantification. Study-level findings and limits: In cases of identical TCR molecules sharing a barcode, highly expanded clone sizes could be underestimated.

The V end was cut by 2 bases, the J end by 1 base, with 12 bases between. The CDR3 loop spans 15 amino acids. Germline CDR1 is SNHLY and CDR2 is FYNNEI. Both previously described methods and listed TCR primers were employed to make bulk TCR libraries. TCRdb reprocessed the PCR reads via MiXCR and lists one record per CDR3 protein. The repertoire holds 600,000 to 650,000 distinct CDR3 sequences, with just under 20% as singletons. As concerns this clonotype: Antigen unknown.

This chain connects TRBV2 to TRBJ2-7; D unresolved. This clonotype was sampled from a human donor in good health. Some libraries in this study had Jurkat cell RNA spiked in. The sample comprised naive CD8+ T cells from blood, with Jurkat cell RNA spiked in. The subset here: FACS-sorted CD8+CD4-CCR7+CD45RA+ naive T cells. CDR3 protein: CASSERAARSYEQYF. CDR3 sequence (DNA): TGTGCCAGCAGTGAAAGGGCAGCGAGATCCTACGAGCAGTACTTC. The full variable domain, its missing parts supplied by reference TRBV2 and TRBJ2-7, is EPEVTQTPSHQVTQMGQEVILRCVPISNHLYFYWYRQILGQKVEFLVSFYNNEISEKSEIFDDQFSVERPDGSNFTLKIRSTKLEDSAMYFCASSERAARSYEQYFGPGTRLTVT.